Following are 15 T cell receptor beta chains from one sample sequenced in a study of T cells in Graves' hyperthyroidism and ophthalmopathy. Amplification targeted TCR beta CDR3 regions from RNA transcripts. The study used the HTBI primer set for a first-round RT-PCR of the TCR CDR3. TCRdb called the multiplex PCR reads again in MiXCR, with one record for every CDR3 protein. The repertoire holds roughly 500,000 distinct CDR3 sequences, with approximately 25% as singletons. Sequences were obtained from blood. Every receptor here comes from a woman aged 25 to 45 with Graves' ophthalmopathy.

This sequence joins TRBV12-3 or TRBV12-4 and TRBJ1-1; D remains unclear. This CDR3 is built from 13 residues. V lost 8 bases and J lost 3, with 13 bases in between. DNA of the CDR3: TGTGCCAGCGGAACGGGCATGTACACTGAAGCTTTCTTT. As protein: CASGTGMYTEAFF.

V and J are TRBV6-1 and TRBJ2-7, with TRBD1 matching over 8 bases. The CDR3 sequence is 15 residues long. CDR1 and CDR2 from the germline V gene are MNHNS and SASEGT. V trimming: 5 bases; J trimming: 3 bases; junction bases outside the gene matches: 9. The CDR3 sequence is CASSPRTGSIYEQYF. The CDR3, as DNA: TGTGCCAGCAGTCCCCGGACAGGGAGCATCTACGAGCAGTACTTC.

In this sample, this clonotype turned up many times. V usage is TRBV6-5 and J usage is TRBJ1-2; 8 positions agree with TRBD1. The length of the CDR3 is 17 residues. V shed 3 bases and J 0 bases; nucleotides not matched to a gene: 9. Germline CDR1 MNHEY, CDR2 SVGAGI. CDR3 sequence reads: CASSYGIGQGANYGYTF. Written as DNA, the CDR3 is TGTGCCAGCAGTTATGGGATTGGACAGGGCGCTAACTATGGCTACACCTTC.

A few counts support this clonotype. V usage is TRBV20-1 and J usage is TRBJ1-4; 7 nucleotides agree with TRBD1. V shed 0 bases and J 6 bases; nucleotides not matched to a gene: 4. Germline assignment: CDR1 DFQATT and CDR2 SNEGSKA (reference sequence). This CDR3 has 14 amino acids. The CDR3, as DNA: TGCAGTGCTAGAGAGCTACAGGGGTATGAAAAACTGTTTTTT. Protein: CSARELQGYEKLFF.

DNA of the CDR3: TGTGCCAGCAGTTACACGACAGGGGGCGCTAACACCGGGGAGCTGTTTTTT. Amino acids: CASSYTTGGANTGELFF. The chain recombines TRBV6-5 with TRBJ2-2; 10 bases are shared with TRBD1. The V and J ends lost 2 bases and 2 bases, in that order; junction bases with no gene match: 5. The CDR3 has 17 residues. Per the germline V gene, CDR1 is MNHEY and CDR2 is SVGAGI.

The chain couples TRBV28 to TRBJ1-5; D gene unclear. CDR1 MDHEN and CDR2 SYDVKM come from the germline V gene. V was shortened by 7 bases and J by 0 bases, with 19 bases between the two germline ends. The CDR3 runs to 17 residues. The chain's CDR3 is CASTFTPTQSSNQPQHF. CDR3 nucleotide sequence: TGTGCCAGCACCTTCACTCCGACTCAAAGTAGCAATCAGCCCCAGCATTTT.

This clonotype was seen only a few times. In DNA, the CDR3 is TGCAGTGCTGATCGGACAGGGTGGCAAGAGACCCAGTACTTC. Its translation is CSADRTGWQETQYF. The chain has TRBV20-1 and TRBJ2-5; the match to TRBD1 covers 8 bases. This CDR3 comprises 14 residues. Germline-derived CDR1 and CDR2 are DFQATT and SNEGSKA (reference sequence). The ends lost 5 bases at V and 2 bases at J; junction bases unmatched: 7.

The V gene is TRBV11-2, the J gene TRBJ1-3; 7 positions match TRBD1. V dropped 6 bases and J dropped 7; count of bases not matched to a gene: 3. This CDR3 has 12 residues. Germline CDR1 SGHAT, CDR2 FQNNGV. The CDR3 loop is CASRSQGNTIYF. In DNA, the CDR3 is TGTGCCAGCAGGTCACAGGGGAACACCATATATTTT.

This CDR3 is CASSPLGLAGQFEQYF. In DNA form, the CDR3 reads TGTGCCAGCAGTCCCCTAGGACTAGCGGGTCAATTCGAGCAGTACTTC. This chain connects TRBV28 to TRBJ2-7, with TRBD2 matching over 11 bases. The CDR3 runs 16 residues. Germline trimming cut 5 bases from V and 6 bases from J; bases unmatched to any gene: 12. Germline loops: CDR1 MDHEN, CDR2 SYDVKM.

Regarding this clonotype: Compared with germline, one end of the junction differs, possibly owing to a read error. The chain joins TRBV6-5 to TRBJ2-5; 9 nucleotides line up with TRBD1. The germline V gene encodes CDR1 MNHEY and CDR2 SVGAGI. The CDR3 consists of 17 residues. CDR3 sequence reads: CASSYWRPGTGQETQYF. CDR3 DNA sequence: TGTGCCAGCAGCTACTGGCGCCCCGGGACAGGGCAAGAGACCCAGTACTTC.

This clonotype appeared many times. The chain recombines TRBV27 with TRBJ1-5, with TRBD1 as a possible D gene (6 bases). The V gene lost 2 bases and the J gene lost 4 bases, with 9 bases spanning the gap. The CDR3 sequence is 14 residues long. Germline values: CDR1 MNHEY, CDR2 SMNVEV (reference sequence). The CDR3 nucleotides read TGTGCCAGCAGTTTAGGACAGAAAAATCAGCCCCAGCATTTT. It encodes CASSLGQKNQPQHF.

This clonotype was recorded at least ten times. The V call is TRBV7-9, the J call TRBJ1-2, with 8 bases fitting TRBD1. Germline CDR1 SEHNR, CDR2 FQNEAQ (reference sequence). Losses at the gene ends were 4 bases for V and 2 bases for J; bases not matched to a gene: 6. This CDR3 region has 15 residues. For the CDR3, the DNA is TGTGCCAGCAGCTCCGCGGACAGGGTCAACTATGGCTACACCTTC. Protein sequence: CASSSADRVNYGYTF.

The chain recombines TRBV20-1 with TRBJ1-6; D is perhaps TRBD1 (5 bases). The CDR3 has 14 amino acids. CDR1 and CDR2 from the germline V gene are DFQATT and SNEGSKA (reference sequence). The V end lost 0 bases, the J end lost 9 bases, and 12 bases lay between the germline ends. In nucleotides, the CDR3 is TGCAGTGCTAGAGATCAGGGCGGTGGTTCACCCCTCCACTTT. It translates to CSARDQGGGSPLHF.

The CDR3 bases are TGCGCCAGCAGTCTGAGTGTGGCAAACTACGAGCAGTACTTC. Protein product: CASSLSVANYEQYF. This sequence joins TRBV5-1 and TRBJ2-7, with no clear D. In germline, CDR1 is SGHRS, CDR2 YFSETQ. Trimming stripped 5 bases from V and 3 bases from J, with 15 bases between. The CDR3 is 14 amino acids.

This clonotype has ten or more counts. The CDR3 is CASSLMGNSGNTIYF. As DNA, the CDR3 is TGTGCCAGCAGTTTAATGGGGAACTCTGGAAACACCATATATTTT. The chain links TRBV12-3 or TRBV12-4 to TRBJ1-3; D is unclear. Trimming shortened V by 2 bases and J by 0 bases, and 8 bases separated the two germline ends. There are 15 residues in the CDR3.